The source of this T cell receptor beta chain is a study of cytomegalovirus exposure and HLA in healthy donors. In the study overall: The 110 or so validation repertoires, a later analysis reported, used the same platform as the approximately 700 first-cohort repertoires.

Measured with immunoSEQ multiplex PCR; TCRdb has only the in-frame clones, and not every one. Here the sample spans more than 150,000 clones, roughly 84% being singletons. CDR3 length: 12 residues. The germline gives CDR1 GTSNPN, CDR2 SVGIG (reference sequence). The V end was cut by 3 bases, the J end by 2 bases, with 7 bases between. Sequencing was done on a sample of PBMCs. The genes are TRBV30 and TRBJ1-1; D is ambiguous. The clonotype comes from a man aged 18 to 30 in good health and CMV-seropositive. This chain's CDR3 is CAWSRSNTEAFF. CDR3 nucleotide sequence: TGTGCCTGGAGCCGGAGTAACACTGAAGCTTTCTTT.